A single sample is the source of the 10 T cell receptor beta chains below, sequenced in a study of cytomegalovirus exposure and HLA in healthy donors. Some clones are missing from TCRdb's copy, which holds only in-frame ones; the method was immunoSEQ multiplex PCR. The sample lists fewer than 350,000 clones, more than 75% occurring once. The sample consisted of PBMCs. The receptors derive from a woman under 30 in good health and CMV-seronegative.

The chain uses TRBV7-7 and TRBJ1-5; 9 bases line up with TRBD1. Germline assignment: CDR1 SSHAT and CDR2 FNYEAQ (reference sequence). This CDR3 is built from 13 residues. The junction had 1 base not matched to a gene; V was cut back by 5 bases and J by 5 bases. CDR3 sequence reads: CASSRDRDQPQHF. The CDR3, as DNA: TGTGCCAGCAGCCGGGACAGGGATCAGCCCCAGCATTTT.

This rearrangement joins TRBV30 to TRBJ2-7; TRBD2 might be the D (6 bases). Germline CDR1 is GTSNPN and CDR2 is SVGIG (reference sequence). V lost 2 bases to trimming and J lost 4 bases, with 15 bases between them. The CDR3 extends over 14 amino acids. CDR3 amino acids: CAWSTNPGVYEQYF. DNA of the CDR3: TGTGCCTGGAGTACGAATCCGGGAGTATACGAGCAGTACTTC.

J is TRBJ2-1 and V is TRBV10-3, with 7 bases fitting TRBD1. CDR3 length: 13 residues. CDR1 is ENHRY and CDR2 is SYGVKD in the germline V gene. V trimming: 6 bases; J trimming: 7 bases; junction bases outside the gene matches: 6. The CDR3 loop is CAIRVTQGNEQFF. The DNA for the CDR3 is TGTGCCATCAGAGTAACACAGGGGAATGAGCAGTTCTTC.

CDR3 in DNA: TGCGCCAGCAGCGGTACAGGGGTGTACGAGCAGTACTTC. This translates into CASSGTGVYEQYF. The chain uses TRBV5-1 and TRBJ2-7; 7 bases fit TRBD1. This CDR3 is 13 amino acids long. V gave up 4 bases and J gave up 4 bases; unmatched junction bases: 5. Germline V gene sequence: CDR1 SGHRS, CDR2 YFSETQ.

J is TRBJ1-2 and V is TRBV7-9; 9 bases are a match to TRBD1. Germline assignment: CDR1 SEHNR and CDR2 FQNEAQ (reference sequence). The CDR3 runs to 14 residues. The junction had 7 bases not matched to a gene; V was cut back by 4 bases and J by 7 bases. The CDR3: CASSSGQGQGGYTF. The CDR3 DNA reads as TGTGCCAGCAGCTCCGGACAGGGGCAGGGTGGCTACACCTTC.

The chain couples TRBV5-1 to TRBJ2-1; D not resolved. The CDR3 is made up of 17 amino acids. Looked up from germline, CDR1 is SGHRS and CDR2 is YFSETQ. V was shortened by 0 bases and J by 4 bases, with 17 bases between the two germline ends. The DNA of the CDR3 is TGCGCCAGCAGCTTGGATTTAGCCCACAAGATATACAATGAGCAGTTCTTC. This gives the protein CASSLDLAHKIYNEQFF.

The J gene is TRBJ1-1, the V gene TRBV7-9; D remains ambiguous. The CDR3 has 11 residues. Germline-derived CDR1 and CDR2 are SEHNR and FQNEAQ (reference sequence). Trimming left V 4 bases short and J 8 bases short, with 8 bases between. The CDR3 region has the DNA TGTGCCAGCAGCTGGACGGGGGAAGCTTTCTTT. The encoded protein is CASSWTGEAFF.

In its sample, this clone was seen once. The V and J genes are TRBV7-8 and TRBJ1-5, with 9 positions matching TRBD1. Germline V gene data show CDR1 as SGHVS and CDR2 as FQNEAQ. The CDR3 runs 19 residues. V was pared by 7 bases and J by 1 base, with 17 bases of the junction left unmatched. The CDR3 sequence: CASMADALQGAGSNQPQHF. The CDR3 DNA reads TGTGCCAGCATGGCGGATGCCCTACAGGGGGCCGGGAGCAATCAGCCCCAGCATTTT.

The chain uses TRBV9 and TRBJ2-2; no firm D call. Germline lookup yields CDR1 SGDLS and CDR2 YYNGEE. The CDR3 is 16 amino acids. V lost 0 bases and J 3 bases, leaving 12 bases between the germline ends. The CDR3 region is CASSVAIRFDTGELFF. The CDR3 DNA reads TGTGCCAGCAGCGTAGCGATCCGGTTCGACACCGGGGAGCTGTTTTTT.

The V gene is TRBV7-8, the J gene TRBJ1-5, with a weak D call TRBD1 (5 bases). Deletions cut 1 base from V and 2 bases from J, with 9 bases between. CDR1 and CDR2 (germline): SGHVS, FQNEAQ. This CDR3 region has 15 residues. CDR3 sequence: CASSLGGGGNQPQHF. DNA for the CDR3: TGTGCCAGCAGCTTAGGGGGCGGGGGCAATCAGCCCCAGCATTTT.